Presented here are 20 T cell receptor beta chains from one specimen sequenced in a study of CD8 T cells in Susac syndrome. Random hexamers were used to reverse transcribe an amount of about 0.45 to 1 ug RNA. TCRdb re-called the immunoSEQ multiplex PCR reads with MiXCR, one entry per CDR3 protein. This table has about 300,000 distinct CDR3 sequences, around 89% appearing once. The sequencing sample was made of CD8+ T cells from PBMCs. The receptors come from a human donor with multiple sclerosis.

CDR3 protein: CASSSANAHEQFF. CDR3 bases: TGTGCCAGCAGTTCCGCGAACGCCCATGAGCAGTTCTTC. The chain joins TRBV6-5 to TRBJ2-1; D uncertain. This CDR3 has 13 amino acids. The germline CDR1 and CDR2 sequences are MNHEY and SVGAGI. V lost 4 bases, J lost 8 bases, and 12 bases lay in between.

The chain couples TRBV5-4 to TRBJ2-7; 7 bases fit TRBD2. This CDR3 contains 13 residues. Germline trimming cut 1 base from V and 4 bases from J; bases unmatched to any gene: 2. The germline gives CDR1 SGHNT, CDR2 YYREEE (reference sequence). The CDR3 DNA sequence: TGTGCCAGCAGCTTGCAAGCGGGATACGAGCAGTACTTC. Encoded protein: CASSLQAGYEQYF.

This clonotype occurred a few times. The chain uses TRBV5-4 and TRBJ2-1; D unresolved. Trimming took off 0 bases at V and 9 bases at J, with 7 bases between the two ends. The CDR3 has 12 residues. CDR1 and CDR2 from the germline V gene are SGHNT and YYREEE (reference sequence). CDR3 loop: CASSLALGEQFF. The CDR3 coding sequence is TGTGCCAGCAGCTTGGCCTTGGGTGAGCAGTTCTTC.

The chain employs TRBV7-9 and TRBJ2-2; D may be TRBD1 (5 bases). This CDR3 has 11 amino acids. V lost 7 bases to trimming and J lost 8 bases, with 8 bases between them. Germline CDR1 is SEHNR and CDR2 is FQNEAQ (reference sequence). The CDR3 bases are TGTGCCAGCACCCAGGGAGGGGAGCTGTTTTTT. Its protein is CASTQGGELFF.

The V and J genes are TRBV11-2 and TRBJ1-5; D unclear. The CDR3 loop spans 14 amino acids. CDR1 and CDR2 from the germline V gene are SGHAT and FQNNGV. Deletions cut 1 base from V and 11 bases from J, with 15 bases between. The CDR3 sequence is CASSLGSVSSAQHF. The CDR3 nucleotides are TGTGCCAGCAGCTTAGGATCGGTTTCGAGTGCCCAGCATTTT.

The chain combines TRBV12-3 or TRBV12-4 with TRBJ2-7; D is uncertain. CDR3 length: 12 residues. Trimming took 3 bases from V and 5 from J, leaving 8 bases between them. The CDR3 region has the DNA TGTGCCAGCAGTTTGGTCGCCCACGAGCAGTACTTC. Protein sequence: CASSLVAHEQYF.

This chain joins TRBV28 and TRBJ1-6, with TRBD1 as a possible D gene (6 bases). Germline V lookup: CDR1 MDHEN, CDR2 SYDVKM. The length of the CDR3 is 15 residues. V was pared by 3 bases and J by 8 bases, with 14 bases between. The CDR3 loop reads CASSFDRLTDSPLHF. The CDR3 DNA reads TGTGCCAGCAGTTTCGACAGGTTAACGGATTCACCCCTCCACTTT.

CDR3 sequence: CASSEFPPQSQFF. CDR3 sequence (DNA): TGTGCCAGCAGTGAATTCCCCCCGCAGTCTCAGTTCTTC. This rearrangement joins TRBV25-1 to TRBJ2-1, with no clear D. Between the trimmed V and J ends, which lost 1 base and 13 bases, there was a span of 14 bases. The length of the CDR3 is 13 residues. CDR1 is MGHDK, CDR2 SYGVNS, per germline.

V gene TRBV7-9 combines with J gene TRBJ2-7; D might be TRBD1 (5 bases). V lost 5 bases and J lost 5, with 19 bases in between. The CDR3 sequence is 15 residues long. Germline CDR1 is SEHNR and CDR2 is FQNEAQ (reference sequence). CDR3 DNA sequence: TGTGCCAGCAGCCCCATTCAGGGATTTATGAACGAGCAGTACTTC. Amino acids: CASSPIQGFMNEQYF. The variable domain in full, completed from reference TRBV7-9 and TRBJ2-7, reads DTGVSQNPRHKITKRGQNVTFRCDPISEHNRLYWYRQTLGQGPEFLTYFQNEAQLEKSRLLSDRFSAERPKGSFSTLEIQRTEQGDSAMYLCASSPIQGFMNEQYFGPGTRLTVT.

V and J are TRBV7-3 and TRBJ2-2, with TRBD2 matching over 7 bases. V was pared by 1 base and J by 4 bases, with 9 bases of the junction left unmatched. The CDR3 is 17 residues long. Looked up from germline, CDR1 is SGHTA and CDR2 is FQGTGA. CDR3 sequence reads: CASSLNTELASTGELFF. For the CDR3, the DNA is TGTGCCAGCAGCTTAAATACCGAACTAGCGAGCACCGGGGAGCTGTTTTTT.

The chain is built from TRBV6-2 or TRBV6-3 and TRBJ2-6; D gene unclear. Germline-derived CDR1 and CDR2 are MNHEY and SVGEGT. V shed 2 bases and J shed 0 bases, with 5 bases lying between them. The CDR3 consists of 15 residues. This CDR3 reads CASSYDFSGANVLTF. The CDR3, as DNA: TGTGCCAGCAGTTACGATTTCTCTGGGGCCAACGTCCTGACTTTC.

The V call is TRBV24-1, the J call TRBJ2-6; 9 bases match TRBD1. After removal of 2 bases from V and 0 bases from J, the junction contained 4 bases not matched to a gene. CDR3 size: 18 residues. Looked up from germline, CDR1 is KGHDR and CDR2 is SFDVKD. In nucleotides, the CDR3 is TGTGCCACCAGTGATTCCGGGACAGGGCCCTCTGGGGCCAACGTCCTGACTTTC. The encoded protein is CATSDSGTGPSGANVLTF.

This clonotype has a handful of counts. The chain recombines TRBV5-4 with TRBJ2-7, with unresolved D. Germline V gives CDR1 SGHNT, CDR2 YYREEE (reference sequence). With 1 base removed from V and 7 bases from J, the gap between germline ends came to 12 bases. This CDR3 has 13 amino acids. CDR3 sequence reads: CASSLLGSGEQYF. The CDR3 nucleotides are TGTGCCAGCAGCTTGTTAGGCTCTGGGGAGCAGTACTTC. Complete variable domain (other parts from reference TRBV5-4 and TRBJ2-7): ETGVTQSPTHLIKTRGQQVTLRCSSQSGHNTVSWYQQALGQGPQFIFQYYREEENGRGNFPPRFSGLQFPNYSSELNVNALELDDSALYLCASSLLGSGEQYFGPGTRLTVT.

The V call is TRBV9, the J call TRBJ1-1; weak D call: TRBD1 (5 bases). Germline CDR1 SGDLS, CDR2 YYNGEE. The V end was cut by 0 bases, the J end by 4 bases, with 10 bases between. This CDR3 contains 14 residues. DNA for the CDR3: TGTGCCAGCAGCGTAGAGGGACGGATCACTGAAGCTTTCTTT. This encodes CASSVEGRITEAFF.

J is TRBJ1-2 and V is TRBV6-7; the D is unclear. TRBV6-7 is an ORF; its function is uncertain. V lost 8 bases to trimming and J lost 6 bases, with 10 bases between them. This CDR3 spans 11 amino acids. The CDR3 loop reads CASPWADGYTF. CDR3 in DNA: TGTGCCAGCCCATGGGCTGATGGCTACACCTTC.

The chain recombines TRBV27 with TRBJ2-3, with D hard to call. Trimming shortened V by 0 bases and J by 4 bases, and 5 bases separated the two germline ends. From germline, CDR1 is MNHEY and CDR2 SMNVEV (reference sequence). This CDR3 is built from 13 residues. For the CDR3, the DNA is TGTGCCAGCAGTTTATCTGAGGCAGATACGCAGTATTTT. It encodes CASSLSEADTQYF.

This clonotype is a singleton in its sample. The genes are TRBV6-5 and TRBJ2-2; D ambiguous. V was clipped by 0 bases and J by 5 bases, with 7 bases between them. CDR3 length equals 14 residues. Germline V lookup: CDR1 MNHEY, CDR2 SVGAGI. The DNA for the CDR3 is TGTGCCAGCAGTTACTCAGGGCCTACCGGGGAGCTGTTTTTT. As protein: CASSYSGPTGELFF.

This clonotype was picked up one time. J is TRBJ1-2 and V is TRBV7-9; D not resolved. V was trimmed by 5 bases and J by 8 bases, leaving 9 bases between them. The CDR3 loop spans 11 amino acids. CDR1 and CDR2 from the germline V gene are SEHNR and FQNEAQ (reference sequence). The CDR3 nucleotides are TGTGCCAGCAGCCATGCGTCAGGCTACACCTTC. Residues: CASSHASGYTF.

This clonotype appeared a few times. The chain is built from TRBV4-2 and TRBJ2-3; D tentatively fits TRBD1 or TRBD2 (5 bases each). The CDR3 totals 16 residues. CDR1 LGHNA and CDR2 YNFKEQ come from the germline V gene. The V gene lost 4 bases and the J gene lost 2 bases, with 16 bases spanning the gap. CDR3: CASSPRGERATDTQYF. The CDR3 coding sequence is TGTGCCAGCAGCCCAAGGGGCGAGAGGGCCACAGATACGCAGTATTTT.

The V and J genes are TRBV7-8 and TRBJ2-3, with a weak D call TRBD2 (6 bases). Germline V gene sequence: CDR1 SGHVS, CDR2 FQNEAQ. The CDR3 loop spans 17 amino acids. V was clipped by 5 bases and J by 5 bases, with 23 bases between them. The CDR3 sequence: CASSILGLPGKGDTQYF. The CDR3 coding sequence is TGTGCCAGCAGCATCCTGGGACTGCCAGGGAAGGGAGATACGCAGTATTTT. The full variable domain, its missing parts supplied by reference TRBV7-8 and TRBJ2-3, is GAGVSQSPRYKVAKRGQDVALRCDPISGHVSLFWYQQALGQGPEFLTYFQNEAQLDKSGLPSDRFFAERPEGSVSTLKIQRTQQEDSAVYLCASSILGLPGKGDTQYFGPGTRLTVL.